A selection of T cell receptor beta chains follows, all from one sample in a study of neoadjuvant anti-PD-1 for oral cavity cancer. Assay used: immunoSEQ multiplex PCR; TCRdb lists only in-frame clones, some missing. Counted here are 55,000 to 75,000 clones, roughly nine tenths occurring once; the ten biggest clones make up around 2.6%. Sequenced here: PBMCs, sampled after nivolumab (anti-PD-1) treatment. The source of these receptors is a person aged 35 to 85 with oral cavity squamous cell carcinoma. Each CDR3 is given with its conserved first and last residue. The order of the fields is D gene, J gene, V gene, clone size, CDR3 protein, CDR3 DNA. D genes are given only for firm matches. Clone size appears in some rows only: once, few, many, or a class for an expanded clone.

>-|TRBJ1-5|TRBV9|-
CASSVGEGSNQPQHF
TGTGCCAGCAGCGTTGGGGAGGGCAGCAATCAGCCCCAGCATTTT
>TRBD1|TRBJ2-7|TRBV9|-
CASSVGDRGHEQYF
TGTGCCAGCAGCGTAGGGGACAGGGGGCACGAGCAGTACTTC
>TRBD2|TRBJ2-5|TRBV6-6|-
CASTGGGHLQETQYF
TGTGCCAGCACCGGGGGGGGGCACCTACAAGAGACCCAGTACTTC
>-|TRBJ1-3|TRBV5-1|few
CASSLVSLRLSGNTIYF
TGCGCCAGCAGCTTGGTATCTCTAAGGCTTTCTGGAAACACCATATATTTT
>-|TRBJ1-4|TRBV28|-
CASTPMGSPTATNEKLFF
TGTGCCAGCACTCCCATGGGGTCCCCGACAGCAACTAATGAAAAACTGTTTTTT
>-|TRBJ2-3|TRBV5-1|-
CASSLALVGGTDTQYF
TGCGCCAGCAGCTTGGCCCTGGTGGGTGGCACAGATACGCAGTATTTT
>-|TRBJ2-7|TRBV6-1|-
CASSEAEQGEQYF
TGTGCCAGCAGTGAAGCTGAACAGGGCGAGCAGTACTTC
>-|TRBJ1-6|TRBV6-6|-
CASSYSNAYSPLHF
TGTGCCAGCAGTTACTCCAATGCCTATTCACCCCTCCACTTT
>-|TRBJ2-3|TRBV7-7|-
CASGRQPTDTQYF
TGTGCCAGCGGAAGACAGCCCACAGATACGCAGTATTTT
>-|TRBJ1-2|TRBV5-1|-
CASSSRGEGYGYTF
TGCGCCAGCAGCTCGAGGGGGGAAGGATATGGCTACACCTTC
>TRBD2|TRBJ2-2|TRBV7-8|-
CASKRGVAGGNTGELFF
TGTGCCAGCAAACGCGGGGTAGCGGGGGGGAACACCGGGGAGCTGTTTTTT
>TRBD1|TRBJ1-6|TRBV4-2|-
CASSQVISTGASYNSPLHF
TGTGCCAGCAGCCAAGTTATTAGCACAGGGGCGTCCTATAATTCACCCCTCCACTTT
>-|TRBJ2-7|TRBV7-9|-
CASSLDGGDEQYF
TGTGCCAGCAGCTTAGATGGGGGCGACGAGCAGTACTTC
>-|TRBJ1-2|TRBV2|-
CASSESRGGLAGGYTF
TGTGCCAGCAGTGAGAGTCGGGGGGGGCTGGCTGGTGGCTACACCTTC
>TRBD2|TRBJ2-7|TRBV30|-
CAWSVQGLAGGPSYEQYF
TGTGCCTGGAGTGTACAGGGGCTAGCGGGGGGACCATCCTACGAGCAGTACTTC
>-|TRBJ1-1|TRBV5-1|-
CASSVNGGGTEAFF
TGCGCCAGCAGCGTCAACGGCGGGGGCACTGAAGCTTTCTTT
>-|TRBJ1-2|TRBV4-1|-
CASSQDRQAENYGYTF
TGCGCCAGCAGCCAAGATAGGCAGGCCGAAAACTATGGCTACACCTTC
>-|TRBJ2-2|TRBV5-1|-
CASRTVRTGELFF
TGCGCCAGCAGGACAGTCCGCACCGGGGAGCTGTTTTTT
>-|TRBJ1-2|TRBV27|-
CASSPLPPNNYGYTF
TGTGCCAGCAGTCCATTACCCCCCAACAACTATGGCTACACCTTC
>TRBD1|TRBJ1-2|TRBV10-3|-
CAISVDPGTGLSGGYTF
TGTGCCATCAGTGTAGATCCCGGGACAGGGCTATCTGGTGGCTACACCTTC
>-|TRBJ2-2|TRBV4-1|-
CASSPRLGPNTGELFF
TGCGCCAGCAGCCCCCGCCTGGGACCGAACACCGGGGAGCTGTTTTTT
>-|TRBJ1-2|TRBV15|-
CATSRDKPSLYGYTF
TGTGCCACCAGCAGAGATAAGCCCTCTCTCTATGGCTACACCTTC
>-|TRBJ1-2|TRBV6-5|-
CASSYSVPETHYGYTF
TGTGCCAGCAGTTACTCGGTTCCCGAAACCCACTATGGCTACACCTTC
>-|TRBJ2-3|TRBV5-1|-
CASSLISGENTQYF
TGCGCCAGCAGCTTAATTTCGGGCGAAAATACGCAGTATTTT